This T cell receptor (beta chain) derives from a study of shared clonotypes between healthy human individuals. In the study overall: CD4 naive and memory got three plates each, CD8 naive two, CD8 memory one.

Study-wide results and caveats: Tissues were not sampled, only blood, and their repertoires likely differ. There were few donors, and this limited the genetic and exposure-history diversity represented.

The assay was immunoSEQ multiplex PCR, and TCRdb's table has in-frame clones only and misses some. This sample has about 1.5 million clones, with nearly 99% found just once. The V end lost 0 bases, the J end lost 5 bases, and 10 bases lay between the germline ends. The CDR3 sequence is 14 residues long. The germline gives CDR1 WNHNN, CDR2 SYGVQD (reference sequence). As for this clone: No antigen is known for it.

The chain carries TRBV10-1 and TRBJ1-1; D is perhaps TRBD1 (5 bases). The source of this sequence is a man aged 30 to 39 in good health. The sequencing input was naive CD4+ T cells sorted from blood. Subset in this sample: CD45RA+ positively selected. CDR3 sequence: CASSESKGLTEAFF. Here the CDR3 DNA reads TGCGCCAGCAGTGAGTCCAAGGGGCTTACTGAAGCTTTCTTT.